This T cell receptor beta chain stems from a study of neurological immune-mediated disorders (dated by TCRdb to 2018 to 2020). For the study in its entirety: Among the approximately 34 multiple sclerosis patients, relapsing-remitting MS accounted for around 31 and secondary progressive MS accounted for 3. The cohort included 68 subjects: about 15 with HAM/TSP, around 34 with multiple sclerosis, and 20 healthy controls. The roughly 100 TCR-beta libraries included longitudinal samples, technical triplicates and paired sorted CD4+ and CD8+ T-cell subsets alongside PBMC samples. Using UMI-based sequencing, the study compared peripheral blood TCR-beta repertoires from patients with HTLV-I-associated myelopathy (HAM/TSP), patients with multiple sclerosis, and healthy controls. What the research found in general, with its limitations: Across subjects, expanded clones never shared an identical CDR3 amino acid sequence, which suggests that the TCR-beta repertoires in every group were private. The highest TCR clonal expansion was observed in HAM/TSP patients, whereas the lowest was observed in MS patients, even when compared with healthy controls. In a phylogenetic analysis, the repertoires of 18 out of 34 MS patients fell into a single cluster of related CDR3 sequences, pointing to a possible signature at the repertoire level. The MS cluster was not associated with any clinical or MRI features, and the authors stated that larger cohorts are needed.

cDNA synthesis used template-switch 5'RACE with a primer carrying a 10-nucleotide random unique molecular identifier tagging each TCR transcript. Each sequencing run produced over 170 million TCR-beta sequences covering 15-18 subjects. The RNeasy kit was used to extract total RNA. The KAPA Real-time Library Amplification kit was used to amplify TCR-beta VDJ regions with primers for the TCR constant region and the 5'RACE anchor. Sample indexes and Illumina adaptors were added in a first PCR, and a second PCR then increased library yield. After Ampure bead purification, the TCR product of roughly 650 bp was size-selected on a 2% E-gel SizeSelection system. Library quality was checked on a Bioanalyzer, concentration was measured with Qubit, and libraries were quantified with the Kapa Library Quantification kit before pooling. An Illumina HiSeq 2500 sequenced the libraries paired-end 2 x 150 bp. To increase sequence diversity, roughly 24-30% phiX was spiked into each library pool. The paper's processing steps were these. The UMI-based MiGEC pipeline processed quality-filtered reads and removed over 80% of raw TCR sequences during error correction. IMGT germline references were used for aligning VDJ genes, and each clonotype was defined as a unique CDR3 amino acid sequence together with its V-J genes. Clonal expansion, Shannon diversity and CDR3 relatedness were evaluated with VDJtools (CalcPairwiseDistances, ClusterSamples), while phylogenetic trees were built in CLCbio workbench. Clones with at least 8 unique UMIs were defined as expanded, with this threshold being based on coefficient-of-variation modelling across technical triplicates. TCRdb reprocessed the public reads (quality trimming at Q25 with fastp, clone calling with MiXCR) and kept in-frame beta chains. Every entry covers one CDR3 protein and lists the most common genes and DNA from its rows. For this entry, the V and J calls and clone size follow TCRdb and not the study's own pipeline. The sample data list 85,000 to 90,000 distinct CDR3 sequences, and under 4.5% of these were observed just once. Less than 3% of the sample is held by the ten biggest clonotypes.

Unsorted PBMC libraries were generated from 2 million PBMCs stored in RNAlater at -80 °C until RNA extraction. Multiple sclerosis patients were enrolled in a US clinical protocol under which disease progression was evaluated by magnetic resonance imaging. Peripheral blood underwent Ficoll-Hypaque density gradient centrifugation to isolate PBMCs, which were then cryopreserved in liquid nitrogen. Spanning cysteine to phenylalanine, the CDR3 consists of 13 amino acids. This entry keeps only the CDR3 DNA: 39 bases, framed from base 1. Trimming removed 4 bases from V and 2 bases from J; the gene matches leave 0 bases unexplained. Reading the germline V gene gives CDR1 SGHDT and CDR2 YYEEEE. In its sample, this clonotype was seen many times. Its target antigen remains unknown. Qualities for individual bases were not recorded, and no much larger clone is one base off.

The receptor's source is a woman aged 45 to 65 with multiple sclerosis. Specimen: PBMCs. The chain is encoded by TRBV5-6 joined to TRBJ2-1, and TRBD2 matches 7 of the central bases. The nucleotide sequence reads as follows: TGTGCCAGCAGCCGGGGGGCCTACAATGAGCAGTTCTTC. This is translated as CASSRGAYNEQFF.